This T cell receptor beta chain was recorded in a study of T cells expressing NK-cell markers. Reanalyzing the 5' RACE reads, TCRdb keeps one entry per CDR3 protein, without DNA. The clone table shows some 410,000 distinct CDR3 sequences, with the ten largest holding more than 7%. This clonotype originated in a woman aged 18 to 75 in good health. Material for sequencing was blood T cells: a sorted CD56 or NKG2C T cell subset, CD4+ or CD8+ T cells, or bulk PBMC T cells (not recorded which).

The CDR3 sequence is CASERGLASYNEQFF. V and J are TRBV11-2 and TRBJ2-1; as DNA is missing, the TRBD2 call by TCRdb cannot be tested. The CDR3 runs to 15 residues. CDR1 and CDR2 (germline): SGHAT, FQNNGV.